These T cell receptor beta chains were read from a single sample in a study of control samples from healthy donors and cancer patients. TCRdb's table, derived via immunoSEQ multiplex PCR, lists solely in-frame clones and lacks some. Of some 140,000 clones listed, roughly 94% are singletons. Input material: blood. The receptor source for this set is a middle-aged man in good health. Each CDR3 is given with its conserved first and last residue. A D gene is named only where the DNA matches it firmly. Clone size is stated in some rows and not others, as once, few, many or a class when expanded.

>NA|NA|TRBV24-1
CATSDNRDPVGIYF
>NA|NA|TRBV19
CASSWQGEQPQHF
>NA|NA|TRBV5-1
CASSWGTELNTEAFF
>NA|TRBD2|TRBV12-5
CASGQSGGTGELFF
>NA|NA|TRBV11-2
CASSFGTLNYEQYF
>NA|NA|TRBV5-1
CASSVYRAWDTEAFF
>NA|TRBD1|TRBV5-1
CASSLEGTGRSDTQYF
>NA|NA|TRBV7-2
CASSLDRDNEQFF
>NA|NA|TRBV6-1
CASSEALASWGTDTQYF
>once|NA|TRBV10-1
CASSRPGGGDEQFF
>NA|NA|TRBV6-5
CASSSPQGRNQPQHF
>once|TRBD1|TRBV6-5
CASTHIRTGPDTQYF
>once|NA|TRBV4-3
CASSQISQGRGPYGYTF
>NA|NA|TRBV5-1
CASSLGPVTDADGYTF
>NA|NA|TRBV2
CANSGGGPYNEQFF
>NA|NA|TRBV25-1
CASSEDSIRGGTQYF
>NA|TRBD1|TRBV19
CASKGASTGELFF
>NA|NA|TRBV4-3
CASSQVPGSEAFF
>NA|NA|TRBV19
CASSIGAGQQPQHF
>once|NA|TRBV2
CASSFQVNQPQHF
>NA|NA|TRBV10-2
CASSGTRGGTYYGYTF
>NA|TRBD1|TRBV2
CASSQGAGTDTQYF
>NA|NA|TRBV7-9
CASSLFGEDSGNTIYF